This T cell receptor beta chain was obtained from a study of identical twins. This clonotype occurred many times. V shed 1 base and J shed 6 bases, with 13 bases lying between them. CDR3 length equals 15 residues. Germline V gene sequence: CDR1 LGHDT, CDR2 YNNKEL (reference sequence). One entry per CDR3 protein, called by TCRdb with MiXCR from the 5' RACE reads. Of 250,000 or so distinct CDR3 sequences in the sample, about 7.3% were seen once. The same data also contributed to another study, on yellow fever vaccine responses in identical twins.

The clonotype comes from a woman aged 18-35 years in good health. Sequenced: memory (CD45RO+) T cells sorted from blood. V is TRBV3-1 and J is TRBJ2-1, with D perhaps TRBD2 (5 bases). The CDR3 DNA is TGTGCCAGCAGCCAAGGGGCTAGCTATAGCAATGAGCAGTTCTTC. Translated, it gives CASSQGASYSNEQFF.